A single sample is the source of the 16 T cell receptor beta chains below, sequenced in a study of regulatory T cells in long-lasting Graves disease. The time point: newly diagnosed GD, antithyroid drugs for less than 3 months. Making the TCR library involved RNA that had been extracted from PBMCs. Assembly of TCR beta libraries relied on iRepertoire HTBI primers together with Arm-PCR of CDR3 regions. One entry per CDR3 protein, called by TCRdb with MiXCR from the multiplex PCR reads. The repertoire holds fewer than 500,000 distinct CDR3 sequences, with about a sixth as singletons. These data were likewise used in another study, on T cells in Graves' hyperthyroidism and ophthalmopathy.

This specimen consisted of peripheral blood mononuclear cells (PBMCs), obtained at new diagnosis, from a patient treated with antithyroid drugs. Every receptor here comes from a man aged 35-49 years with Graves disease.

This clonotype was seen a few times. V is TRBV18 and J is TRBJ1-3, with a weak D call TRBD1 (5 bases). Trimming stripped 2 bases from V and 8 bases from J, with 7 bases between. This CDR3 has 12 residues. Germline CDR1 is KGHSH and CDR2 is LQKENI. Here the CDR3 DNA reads TGTGCCAGCTCACCAAGAGGGGACACCATATATTTT. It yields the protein CASSPRGDTIYF. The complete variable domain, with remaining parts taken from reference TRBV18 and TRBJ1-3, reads NAGVMQNPRHLVRRRGQEARLRCSPMKGHSHVYWYRQLPEEGLKFMVYLQKENIIDESGMPKERFSAEFPKEGPSILRIQQVVRGDSAAYFCASSPRGDTIYFGEGSWLTVV.

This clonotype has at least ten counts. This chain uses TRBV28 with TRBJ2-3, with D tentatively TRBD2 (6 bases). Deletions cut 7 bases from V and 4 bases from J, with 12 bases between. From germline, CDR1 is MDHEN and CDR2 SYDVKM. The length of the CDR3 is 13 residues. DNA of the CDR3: TGTGCCAGCACCACTGGAGGGGCAGATACGCAGTATTTT. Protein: CASTTGGADTQYF.

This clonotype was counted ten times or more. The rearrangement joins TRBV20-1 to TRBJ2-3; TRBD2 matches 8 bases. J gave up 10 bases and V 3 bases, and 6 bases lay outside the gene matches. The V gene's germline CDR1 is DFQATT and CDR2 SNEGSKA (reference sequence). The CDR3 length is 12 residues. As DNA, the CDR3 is TGCAGTGCTAGCCCCTCCGGGGGGGCGCAGTATTTT. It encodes CSASPSGGAQYF.

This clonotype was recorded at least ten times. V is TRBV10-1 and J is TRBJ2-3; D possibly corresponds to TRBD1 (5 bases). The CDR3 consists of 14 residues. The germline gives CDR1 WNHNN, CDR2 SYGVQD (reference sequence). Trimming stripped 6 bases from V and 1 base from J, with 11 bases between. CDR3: CASSDRQRTDTQYF. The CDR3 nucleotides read TGCGCCAGCAGCGACCGACAGCGCACAGATACGCAGTATTTT.

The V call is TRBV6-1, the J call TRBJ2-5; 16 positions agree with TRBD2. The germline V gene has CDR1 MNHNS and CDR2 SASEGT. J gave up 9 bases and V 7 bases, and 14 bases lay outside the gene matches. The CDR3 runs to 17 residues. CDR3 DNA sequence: TGTGCCAGCACCTCGGGGACTAGCGGGAGGGCCGTCGGGGCCCAGTACTTC. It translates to CASTSGTSGRAVGAQYF.

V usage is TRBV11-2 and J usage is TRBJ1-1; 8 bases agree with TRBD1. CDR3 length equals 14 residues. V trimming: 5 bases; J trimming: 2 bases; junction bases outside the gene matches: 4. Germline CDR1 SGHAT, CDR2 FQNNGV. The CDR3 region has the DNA TGTGCCAGCAGCGACAGGGGCGCCAACACTGAAGCTTTCTTT. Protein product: CASSDRGANTEAFF. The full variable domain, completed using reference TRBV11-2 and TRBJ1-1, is EAGVAQSPRYKIIEKRQSVAFWCNPISGHATLYWYQQILGQGPKLLIQFQNNGVVDDSQLPKDRFSAERLKGVDSTLKIQPAKLEDSAVYLCASSDRGANTEAFFGQGTRLTVV.

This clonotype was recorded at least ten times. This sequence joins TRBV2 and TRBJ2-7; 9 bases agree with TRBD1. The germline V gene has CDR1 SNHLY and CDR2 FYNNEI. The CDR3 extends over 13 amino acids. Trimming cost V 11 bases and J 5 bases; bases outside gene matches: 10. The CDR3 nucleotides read TGTGCCGTCTTCCCGGGACAGGGTAACGAGCAGTACTTC. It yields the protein CAVFPGQGNEQYF.

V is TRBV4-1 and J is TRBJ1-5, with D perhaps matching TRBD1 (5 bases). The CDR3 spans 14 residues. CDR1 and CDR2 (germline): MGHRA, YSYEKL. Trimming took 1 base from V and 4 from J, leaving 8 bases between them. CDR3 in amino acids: CASSQVDMNQPQHF. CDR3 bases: TGCGCCAGCAGCCAAGTGGACATGAATCAGCCCCAGCATTTT.

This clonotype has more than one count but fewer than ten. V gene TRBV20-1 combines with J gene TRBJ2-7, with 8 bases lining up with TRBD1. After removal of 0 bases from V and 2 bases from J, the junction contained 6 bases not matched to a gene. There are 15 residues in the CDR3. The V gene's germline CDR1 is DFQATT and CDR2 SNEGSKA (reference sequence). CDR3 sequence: CSARDIAGGAYEQYF. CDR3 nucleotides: TGCAGTGCTAGAGATATTGCAGGGGGCGCCTACGAGCAGTACTTC.

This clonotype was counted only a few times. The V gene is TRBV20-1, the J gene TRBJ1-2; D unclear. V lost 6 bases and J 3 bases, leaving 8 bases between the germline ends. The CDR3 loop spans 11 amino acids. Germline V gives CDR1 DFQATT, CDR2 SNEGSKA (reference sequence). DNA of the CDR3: TGCAGTGCAGCCGGGGACTATGGCTACACCTTC. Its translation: CSAAGDYGYTF.

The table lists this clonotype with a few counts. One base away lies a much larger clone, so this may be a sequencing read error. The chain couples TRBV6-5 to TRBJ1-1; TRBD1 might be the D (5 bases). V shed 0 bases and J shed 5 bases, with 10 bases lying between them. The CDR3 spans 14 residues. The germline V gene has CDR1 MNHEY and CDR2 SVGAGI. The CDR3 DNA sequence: TGTGCCAGCAGTTACTCGACGGGGGGGACTGAAGCTTTCTTT. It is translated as CASSYSTGGTEAFF.

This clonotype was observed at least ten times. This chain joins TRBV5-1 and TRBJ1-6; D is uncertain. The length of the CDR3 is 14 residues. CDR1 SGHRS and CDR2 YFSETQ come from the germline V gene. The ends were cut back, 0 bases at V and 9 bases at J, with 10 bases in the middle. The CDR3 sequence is CASSLGGEASPLHF. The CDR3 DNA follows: TGCGCCAGCAGCTTGGGCGGCGAGGCTTCACCCCTCCACTTT.

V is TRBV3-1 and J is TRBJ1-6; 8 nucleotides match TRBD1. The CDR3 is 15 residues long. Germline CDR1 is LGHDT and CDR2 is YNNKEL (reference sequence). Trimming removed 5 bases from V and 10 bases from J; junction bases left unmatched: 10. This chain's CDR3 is CASSGTGTSPSPLHF. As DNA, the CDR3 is TGTGCCAGCAGCGGGACAGGAACTTCACCCTCACCCCTCCACTTT.

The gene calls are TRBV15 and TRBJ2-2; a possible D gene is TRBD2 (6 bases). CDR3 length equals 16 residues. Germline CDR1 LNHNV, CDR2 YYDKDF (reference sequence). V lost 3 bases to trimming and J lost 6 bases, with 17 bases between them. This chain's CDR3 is CATSRVGGISAGELFF. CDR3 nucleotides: TGTGCCACCAGCAGGGTGGGGGGTATAAGCGCCGGGGAGCTGTTTTTT.

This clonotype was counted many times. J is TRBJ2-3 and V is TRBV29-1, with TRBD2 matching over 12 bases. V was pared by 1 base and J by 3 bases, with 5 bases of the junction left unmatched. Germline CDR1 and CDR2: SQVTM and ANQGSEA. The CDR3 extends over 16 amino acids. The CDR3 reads CSVEATGTSGTDTQYF. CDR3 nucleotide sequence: TGCAGCGTTGAAGCTACCGGGACTAGCGGGACAGATACGCAGTATTTT.

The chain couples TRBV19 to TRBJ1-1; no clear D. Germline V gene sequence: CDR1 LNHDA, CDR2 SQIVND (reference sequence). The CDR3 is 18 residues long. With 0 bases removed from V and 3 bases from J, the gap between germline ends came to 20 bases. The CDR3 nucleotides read TGTGCCAGTAGTATAGAGAGCAGGACGGAACCCAGGTACACTGAAGCTTTCTTT. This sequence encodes CASSIESRTEPRYTEAFF.